This T cell receptor (beta chain) was recovered during a study of identical twins. General study findings and limits: Alpha sequences that were out-of-frame and twin-shared showed an excess of low generation probability.

Healthy Caucasians were all of the donors. Many counts were recorded for this clonotype. Its antigen is undetermined. Germline CDR1 LGHNA, CDR2 YNFKEQ. With 0 bases removed from V and 2 bases from J, the gap between germline ends came to 9 bases. This CDR3 spans 15 amino acids. MiXCR, run by TCRdb on the 5' RACE reads, gives a single entry per CDR3 protein. The profile shows 350,000 to 500,000 distinct CDR3 sequences, 15% to 20% of them singletons. The chain has TRBV4-2 and TRBJ2-3; no clear D. What was sequenced was naive T cells sorted from blood. The receptor comes from a man aged 50 to 59 in good health. CDR3 amino acids: CASSQEEAVTDTQYF. The CDR3 nucleotides read TGTGCCAGCAGCCAAGAAGAAGCAGTCACAGATACGCAGTATTTT.